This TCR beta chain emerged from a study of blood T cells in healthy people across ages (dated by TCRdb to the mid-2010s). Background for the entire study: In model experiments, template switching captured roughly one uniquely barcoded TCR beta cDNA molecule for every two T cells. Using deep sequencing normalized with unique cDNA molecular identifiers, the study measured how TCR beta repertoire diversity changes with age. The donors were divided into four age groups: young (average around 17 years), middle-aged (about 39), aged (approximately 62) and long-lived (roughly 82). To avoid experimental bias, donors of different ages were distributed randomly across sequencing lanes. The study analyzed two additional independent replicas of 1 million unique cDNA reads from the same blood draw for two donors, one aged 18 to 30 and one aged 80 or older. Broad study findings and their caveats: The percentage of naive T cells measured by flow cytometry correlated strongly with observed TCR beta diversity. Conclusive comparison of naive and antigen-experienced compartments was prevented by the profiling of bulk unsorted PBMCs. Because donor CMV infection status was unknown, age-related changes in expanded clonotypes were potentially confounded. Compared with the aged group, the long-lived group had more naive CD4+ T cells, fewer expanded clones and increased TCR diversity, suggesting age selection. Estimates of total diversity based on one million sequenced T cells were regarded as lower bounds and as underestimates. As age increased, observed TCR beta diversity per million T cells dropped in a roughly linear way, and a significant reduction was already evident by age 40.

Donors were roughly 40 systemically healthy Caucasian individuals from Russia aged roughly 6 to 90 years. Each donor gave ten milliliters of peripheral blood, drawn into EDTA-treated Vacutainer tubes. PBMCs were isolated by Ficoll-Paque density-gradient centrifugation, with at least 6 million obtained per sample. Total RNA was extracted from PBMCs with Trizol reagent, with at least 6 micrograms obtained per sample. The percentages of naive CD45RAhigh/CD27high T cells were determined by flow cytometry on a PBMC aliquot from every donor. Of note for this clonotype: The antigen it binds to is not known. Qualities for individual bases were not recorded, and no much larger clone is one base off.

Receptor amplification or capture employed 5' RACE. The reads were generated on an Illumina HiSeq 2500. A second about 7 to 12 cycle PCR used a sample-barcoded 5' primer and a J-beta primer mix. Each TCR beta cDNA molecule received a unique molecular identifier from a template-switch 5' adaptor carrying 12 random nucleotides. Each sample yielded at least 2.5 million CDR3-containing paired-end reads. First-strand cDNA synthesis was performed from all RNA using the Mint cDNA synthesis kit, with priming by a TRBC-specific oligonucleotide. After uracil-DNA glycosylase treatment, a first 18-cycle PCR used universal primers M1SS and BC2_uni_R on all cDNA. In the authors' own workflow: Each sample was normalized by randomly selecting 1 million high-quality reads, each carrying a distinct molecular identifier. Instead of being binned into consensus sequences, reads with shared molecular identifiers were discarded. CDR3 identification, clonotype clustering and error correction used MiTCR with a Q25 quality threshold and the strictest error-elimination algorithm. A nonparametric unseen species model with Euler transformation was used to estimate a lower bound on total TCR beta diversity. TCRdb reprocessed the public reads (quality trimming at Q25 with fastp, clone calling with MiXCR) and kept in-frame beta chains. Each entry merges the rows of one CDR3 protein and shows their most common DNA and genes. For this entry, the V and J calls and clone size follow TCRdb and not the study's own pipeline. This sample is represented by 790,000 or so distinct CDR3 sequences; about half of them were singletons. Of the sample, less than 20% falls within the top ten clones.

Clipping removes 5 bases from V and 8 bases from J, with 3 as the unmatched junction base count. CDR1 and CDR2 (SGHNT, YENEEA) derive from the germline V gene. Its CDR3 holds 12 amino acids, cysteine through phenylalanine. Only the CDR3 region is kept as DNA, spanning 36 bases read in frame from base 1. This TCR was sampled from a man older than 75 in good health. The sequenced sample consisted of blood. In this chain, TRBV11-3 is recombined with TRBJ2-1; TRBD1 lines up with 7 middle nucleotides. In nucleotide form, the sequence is TGTGCCAGCAGCGCCGACAGGGATGAGCAGTTCTTC. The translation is CASSADRDEQFF. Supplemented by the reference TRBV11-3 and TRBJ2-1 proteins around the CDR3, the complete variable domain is EAGVVQSPRYKIIEKKQPVAFWCNPISGHNTLYWYLQNLGQGPELLIRYENEEAVDDSQLPKDRFSAERLKGVDSTLKIQPAELGDSAVYLCASSADRDEQFFGPGTRLTVL.